The 25 T cell receptor beta chains reported below all come from one sample, sequenced in a study of T cell responses to AZD1222 COVID-19 vaccine. Profiled with immunoSEQ multiplex PCR; TCRdb holds only in-frame clones, not every one. The sample contains about 150,000 clones, approximately 90% of which appear only once. This material consisted of peripheral blood, taken 28 days after the second AZD1222 dose. These receptors were collected from an adult who received the AZD1222 COVID-19 vaccine.

The V call is TRBV19, the J call TRBJ1-5; the D gene is possibly TRBD1 (5 bases). Germline CDR1 reads LNHDA; CDR2 reads SQIVND (reference sequence). With 5 bases removed from V and 3 bases from J, the gap between germline ends came to 14 bases. The length of the CDR3 is 15 residues. The DNA of the CDR3 is TGTGCCAGTAGTCTCCCGACAGTATCCAATCAGCCCCAGCATTTT. It translates to CASSLPTVSNQPQHF.

The chain uses TRBV3-1 (or the pseudogene TRBV3-2) and TRBJ1-2; tentatively, D is TRBD1 (5 bases). The CDR3 runs to 14 residues. The V gene's germline CDR1 is LGHDT and CDR2 YNNKEL (reference sequence). V lost 4 bases and J lost 3, with 12 bases in between. The CDR3: CASSPLSGDYGYTF. The CDR3 nucleotides are TGTGCCAGCAGCCCGCTATCGGGGGACTATGGCTACACCTTC.

The rearrangement uses TRBV2 and TRBJ2-3; unclear D gene. This CDR3 has 12 residues. Germline values: CDR1 SNHLY, CDR2 FYNNEI. V shed 5 bases and J shed 6 bases, with 9 bases lying between them. The CDR3 DNA follows: TGTGCCAGCAGTTCCCTGTACGATACGCAGTATTTT. Protein sequence: CASSSLYDTQYF.

The chain has TRBV19 and TRBJ1-4; D uncertain. The CDR3 loop spans 13 amino acids. Germline assignment: CDR1 LNHDA and CDR2 SQIVND (reference sequence). V was trimmed by 7 bases and J by 4 bases, leaving 10 bases between them. Here the CDR3 DNA reads TGTGCCAGTATATCCGGGTTTAATGAAAAACTGTTTTTT. This codes for CASISGFNEKLFF.

This clone was seen a handful of times. For the CDR3, the DNA is TGTGCCAGCCGACAGGGGACCACTGAAGCTTTCTTT. It is translated as CASRQGTTEAFF. The V call is TRBV19, the J call TRBJ1-1, with TRBD1 identical over 8 bases. The CDR3 loop spans 12 amino acids. The trim removed 9 bases at V and 4 bases at J, leaving 4 bases unmatched. Germline V gene lookup returns CDR1 LNHDA and CDR2 SQIVND (reference sequence). Complete variable domain (other parts from reference TRBV19 and TRBJ1-1): DGGITQSPKYLFRKEGQNVTLSCEQNLNHDAMYWYRQDPGQGLRLIYYSQIVNDFQKGDIAEGYSVSREKKESFPLTVTSAQKNPTAFYLCASRQGTTEAFFGQGTRLTVV.

The chain employs TRBV3-1 (or the pseudogene TRBV3-2) and TRBJ1-2, with 10 bases identical to TRBD1. V lost 4 bases, J lost 2 bases, and 1 base stayed unmatched. The CDR3 is 14 amino acids. Germline CDR1 LGHDT, CDR2 YNNKEL (reference sequence). The DNA of the CDR3 is TGTGCCAGCAGCCCGACAGGGGGCAACTATGGCTACACCTTC. Encoded protein: CASSPTGGNYGYTF.

The chain uses TRBV19 and TRBJ1-4; TRBD1 agrees at 7 bases. The V segment lost 6 bases and the J segment 7 bases; nucleotides outside the gene matches: 5. Germline V gene sequence: CDR1 LNHDA, CDR2 SQIVND (reference sequence). The CDR3 contains 13 residues. The CDR3 sequence is CASRPGQREKLFF. The CDR3 region has the DNA TGTGCCAGTAGACCGGGACAGCGTGAAAAACTGTTTTTT.

The chain links TRBV10-2 to TRBJ2-1, with 9 positions matching TRBD2. J lost 7 bases, V lost 6 bases, and 13 bases had no gene match. Germline loops: CDR1 WSHSY, CDR2 SAAADI. This CDR3 is 16 amino acids long. The CDR3 nucleotides read TGCGCCAGCAGCCTCGCGGGCGGGGGGGCTGGTAATGAGCAGTTCTTC. It specifies CASSLAGGGAGNEQFF.

V and J are TRBV19 and TRBJ1-5; TRBD1 matches 9 bases. Trimming took 5 bases from V and 7 from J; bases not matched to a gene: 9. From germline, CDR1 is LNHDA and CDR2 SQIVND (reference sequence). The CDR3 extends over 15 amino acids. Here the CDR3 DNA reads TGTGCCAGTAGTCCAACCGGGACAGGGAGCCAGCCCCAGCATTTT. Translating gives CASSPTGTGSQPQHF. The full variable domain, in which reference TRBV19 and TRBJ1-5 provide the parts outside the CDR3, is DGGITQSPKYLFRKEGQNVTLSCEQNLNHDAMYWYRQDPGQGLRLIYYSQIVNDFQKGDIAEGYSVSREKKESFPLTVTSAQKNPTAFYLCASSPTGTGSQPQHFGDGTRLSIL.

The chain links TRBV2 to TRBJ2-2, with D possibly being TRBD1 or TRBD2 (6 bases each). Germline assignment: CDR1 SNHLY and CDR2 FYNNEI. CDR3 size: 13 residues. Trimming shortened V by 7 bases and J by 5 bases, and 11 bases separated the two germline ends. DNA for the CDR3: TGTGCCAGCACACAGGGAGGTACCGGGGAGCTGTTTTTT. Encoded protein: CASTQGGTGELFF.

CDR3 sequence: CASSGSANTEAFF. The CDR3 nucleotides are TGTGCCAGCAGTGGGTCAGCAAACACTGAAGCTTTCTTT. The chain combines TRBV2 with TRBJ1-1; D ambiguous. CDR3 length: 13 residues. Germline V gene sequence: CDR1 SNHLY, CDR2 FYNNEI. The V end lost 4 bases, the J end lost 2 bases, and 8 bases lay between the germline ends.

The V and J genes are TRBV4-3 and TRBJ1-2, with 9 bases lining up with TRBD1. V was clipped by 4 bases and J by 4 bases; unmatched bases: 7. CDR3 length: 15 residues. Germline V gene sequence: CDR1 LGHNA, CDR2 YSLEER. Here the CDR3 reads CASSPTGGRGYGYTF. CDR3 nucleotide sequence: TGCGCCAGCAGCCCCACAGGGGGCAGGGGCTATGGCTACACCTTC.

The chain links TRBV27 to TRBJ1-1; D remains unclear. This CDR3 is 12 amino acids long. Per germline, CDR1 MNHEY and CDR2 SMNVEV (reference sequence). With 4 bases removed from V and 6 bases from J, the gap between germline ends came to 9 bases. CDR3 coding DNA: TGTGCCAGCAGTTCGGTCGGCTCTGAAGCTTTCTTT. Its protein is CASSSVGSEAFF.

The chain recombines TRBV6-1 with TRBJ1-5; D is ambiguous. V was shortened by 6 bases and J by 9 bases, with 12 bases between the two germline ends. Germline V gives CDR1 MNHNS, CDR2 SASEGT. The CDR3 length is 12 residues. The CDR3 loop reads CASSRPAGPQHF. In DNA, the CDR3 is TGTGCCAGCAGCCGGCCCGCAGGGCCCCAGCATTTT.

The rearrangement uses TRBV10-3 and TRBJ2-1; D possibly corresponds to TRBD2 (7 bases). The CDR3 runs 12 residues. V lost 2 bases, J lost 10 bases, and 9 bases lay in between. In germline, CDR1 is ENHRY, CDR2 SYGVKD. Written as DNA, the CDR3 is TGTGCCATCAGTGAGAGGGGGGGGGAGCAGTTCTTC. Its translation: CAISERGGEQFF.

This chain links TRBV5-6 with TRBJ1-2; D unresolved. Germline CDR1 reads SGHDT; CDR2 reads YYEEEE. V lost 0 bases, J lost 0 bases, and 9 bases lay in between. The CDR3 is 15 amino acids. The CDR3, as DNA: TGTGCCAGCAGCTTGGATCGGTGGGCTAACTATGGCTACACCTTC. As protein: CASSLDRWANYGYTF.

V usage is TRBV4-1 and J usage is TRBJ2-7; D tentatively reads TRBD1 or TRBD2 (5 bases each). Germline loops: CDR1 MGHRA, CDR2 YSYEKL. Trimming stripped 0 bases from V and 9 bases from J, with 12 bases between. CDR3 size: 13 residues. The CDR3 reads CASSQDSAGWQYF. The CDR3 DNA sequence: TGCGCCAGCAGCCAAGATAGCGCAGGGTGGCAGTACTTC.

The chain combines TRBV4-1 with TRBJ2-7; D not resolved. The length of the CDR3 is 13 residues. Trimming cost V 2 bases and J 1 base, with 6 bases left between them. Germline V gives CDR1 MGHRA, CDR2 YSYEKL. Here the CDR3 DNA reads TGCGCCAGCAGCCAACCACCTTCCTACGAGCAGTACTTC. The encoded protein is CASSQPPSYEQYF.

The rearrangement uses TRBV19 and TRBJ1-2; maybe TRBD1 (5 bases). Germline V lookup: CDR1 LNHDA, CDR2 SQIVND (reference sequence). V gave up 4 bases and J gave up 0 bases, with 12 bases separating them. This CDR3 has 15 amino acids. The CDR3 coding sequence is TGTGCCAGTAGTACCCGGACAACCACTAACTATGGCTACACCTTC. Its translation: CASSTRTTTNYGYTF.

The CDR3 loop reads CASHPARGPPNSPLHF. In nucleotides, the CDR3 is TGTGCCAGCCATCCCGCGCGAGGACCGCCGAATTCACCCCTCCACTTT. The J gene is TRBJ1-6, the V gene TRBV7-8; D is uncertain. Per germline, CDR1 SGHVS and CDR2 FQNEAQ. Trimming pared 8 bases from V and 7 bases from J, leaving 21 bases between. This CDR3 region has 16 residues.

The chain couples TRBV12-3 or TRBV12-4 to TRBJ2-1; no firm D call. The CDR3 contains 12 residues. V lost 6 bases, J lost 2 bases, and 5 bases lay in between. The CDR3 DNA sequence: TGTGCCAGCAGGCCAGCCTACAATGAGCAGTTCTTC. This encodes CASRPAYNEQFF.

The V gene is TRBV12-3 or TRBV12-4, the J gene TRBJ2-5, with D tentatively TRBD2 (6 bases). V lost 4 bases, J lost 5 bases, and 11 bases lay in between. This CDR3 has 13 residues. The CDR3 region is CASSSPGEETQYF. The CDR3 DNA reads TGTGCCAGCAGTTCCCCGGGGGAGGAGACCCAGTACTTC.

The chain links TRBV7-9 to TRBJ1-2; D is undetermined. Trimming cost V 1 base and J 8 bases, with 17 bases left between them. The CDR3 loop spans 15 amino acids. Germline V gene lookup returns CDR1 SEHNR and CDR2 FQNEAQ (reference sequence). CDR3 coding DNA: TGTGCCAGCAGCTTAGGATTGGCTCTGAGTGGGGGCTACACCTTC. Protein: CASSLGLALSGGYTF.

Only one count was recorded for this clone. The chain carries TRBV27 and TRBJ2-7; D is unresolved. Deletions cut 5 bases from V and 4 bases from J, with 15 bases between. This CDR3 region has 14 residues. Germline V gene sequence: CDR1 MNHEY, CDR2 SMNVEV (reference sequence). The CDR3 spells CASSPEPLGYEQYF. Written as DNA, the CDR3 is TGTGCCAGCAGTCCAGAACCGTTGGGGTACGAGCAGTACTTC.

J is TRBJ1-3 and V is TRBV19; D is possibly TRBD1 (5 bases). The CDR3 has 16 residues. V was shortened by 8 bases and J by 2 bases, with 19 bases between the two germline ends. CDR1 LNHDA and CDR2 SQIVND come from the germline V gene (reference sequence). In nucleotides, the CDR3 is TGTGCCAGTCGCCCCAGGGCGGGGACTACTGGAAACACCATATATTTT. Translated, it gives CASRPRAGTTGNTIYF. The full variable domain, its missing parts supplied by reference TRBV19 and TRBJ1-3, is DGGITQSPKYLFRKEGQNVTLSCEQNLNHDAMYWYRQDPGQGLRLIYYSQIVNDFQKGDIAEGYSVSREKKESFPLTVTSAQKNPTAFYLCASRPRAGTTGNTIYFGEGSWLTVV.